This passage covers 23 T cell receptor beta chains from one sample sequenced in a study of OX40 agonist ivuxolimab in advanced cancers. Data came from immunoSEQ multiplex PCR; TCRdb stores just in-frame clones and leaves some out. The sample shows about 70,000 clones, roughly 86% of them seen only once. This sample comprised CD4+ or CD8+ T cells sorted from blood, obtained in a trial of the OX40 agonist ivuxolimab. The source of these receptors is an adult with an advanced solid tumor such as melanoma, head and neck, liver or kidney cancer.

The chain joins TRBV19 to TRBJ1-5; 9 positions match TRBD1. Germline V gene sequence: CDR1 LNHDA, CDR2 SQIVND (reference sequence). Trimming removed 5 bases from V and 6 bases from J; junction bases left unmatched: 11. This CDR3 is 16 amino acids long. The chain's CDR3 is CASSSTDRGKGQPQHF. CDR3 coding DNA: TGTGCCAGTAGTTCTACGGACAGGGGAAAGGGTCAGCCCCAGCATTTT.

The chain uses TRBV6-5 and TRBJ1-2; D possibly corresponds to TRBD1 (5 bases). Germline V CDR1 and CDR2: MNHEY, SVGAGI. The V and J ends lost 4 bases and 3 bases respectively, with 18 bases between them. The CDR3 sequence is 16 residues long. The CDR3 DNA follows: TGTGCCAGCAGTTCCTCCGGGGGAGGGGCCTACTATGGCTACACCTTC. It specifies CASSSSGGGAYYGYTF.

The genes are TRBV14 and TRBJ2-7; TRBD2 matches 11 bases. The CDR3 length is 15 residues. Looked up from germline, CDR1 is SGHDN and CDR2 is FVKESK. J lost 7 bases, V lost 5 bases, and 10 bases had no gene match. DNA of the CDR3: TGTGCCAGCAGCGTGAAACTAGCGGGAGTGGGGGAGCAGTACTTC. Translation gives CASSVKLAGVGEQYF.

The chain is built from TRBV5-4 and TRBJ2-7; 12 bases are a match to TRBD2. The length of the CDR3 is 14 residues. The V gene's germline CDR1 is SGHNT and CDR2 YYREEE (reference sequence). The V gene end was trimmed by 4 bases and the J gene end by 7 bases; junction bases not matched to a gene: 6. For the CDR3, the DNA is TGTGCCAGCAGCGCCCGACTAGCGGGAGAGGAGCAGTACTTC. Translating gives CASSARLAGEEQYF.

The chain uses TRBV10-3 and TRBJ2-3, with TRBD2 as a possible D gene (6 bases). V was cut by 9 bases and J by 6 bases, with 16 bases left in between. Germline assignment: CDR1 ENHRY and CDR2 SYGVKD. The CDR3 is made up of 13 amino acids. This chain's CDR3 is CAIVAQAGDTQYF. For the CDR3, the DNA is TGTGCCATAGTAGCCCAGGCGGGGGATACGCAGTATTTT.

This CDR3 reads CASSVGRGTGELFF. The DNA for the CDR3 is TGTGCCAGCAGCGTAGGACGGGGCACCGGGGAGCTGTTTTTT. The rearrangement uses TRBV9 and TRBJ2-2, with a weak D call TRBD2 (5 bases). Trimming left V 0 bases short and J 4 bases short, with 7 bases between. Germline loops: CDR1 SGDLS, CDR2 YYNGEE. This CDR3 has 14 residues. The full variable domain, its missing parts supplied by reference TRBV9 and TRBJ2-2, is DSGVTQTPKHLITATGQRVTLRCSPRSGDLSVYWYQQSLDQGLQFLIQYYNGEERAKGNILERFSAQQFPDLHSELNLSSLELGDSALYFCASSVGRGTGELFFGEGSRLTVL.

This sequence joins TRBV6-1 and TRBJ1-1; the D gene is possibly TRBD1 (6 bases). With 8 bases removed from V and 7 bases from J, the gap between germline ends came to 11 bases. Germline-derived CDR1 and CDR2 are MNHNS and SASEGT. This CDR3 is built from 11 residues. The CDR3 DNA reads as TGTGCCAGCCGGACAGAAGGTGAAGCTTTCTTT. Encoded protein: CASRTEGEAFF.

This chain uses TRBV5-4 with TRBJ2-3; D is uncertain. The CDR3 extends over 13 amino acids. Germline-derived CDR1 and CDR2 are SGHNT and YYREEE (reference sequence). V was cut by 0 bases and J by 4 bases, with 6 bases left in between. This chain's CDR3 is CASSLVSADTQYF. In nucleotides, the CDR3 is TGTGCCAGCAGCTTGGTGTCAGCAGATACGCAGTATTTT.

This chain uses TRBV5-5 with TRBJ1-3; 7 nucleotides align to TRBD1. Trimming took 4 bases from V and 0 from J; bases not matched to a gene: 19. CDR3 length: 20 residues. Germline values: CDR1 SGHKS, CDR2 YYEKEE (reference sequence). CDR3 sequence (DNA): TGTGCCAGCAGCCTGGGAGTAGGGGGACAGACAAGAAGCTCTGGAAACACCATATATTTT. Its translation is CASSLGVGGQTRSSGNTIYF.

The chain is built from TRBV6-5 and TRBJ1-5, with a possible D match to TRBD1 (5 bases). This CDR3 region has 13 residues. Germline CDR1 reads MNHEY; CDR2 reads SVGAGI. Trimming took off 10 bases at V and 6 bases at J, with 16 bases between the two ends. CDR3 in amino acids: CATDSSLLQPQHF. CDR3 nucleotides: TGTGCCACCGACAGTAGTTTGCTTCAGCCCCAGCATTTT.

DNA for the CDR3: TGTGCCAGCAGTGACAGGGCCTATGGCTACACCTTC. This gives the protein CASSDRAYGYTF. The V call is TRBV2, the J call TRBJ1-2; the D gene is possibly TRBD1 (5 bases). The V and J ends lost 3 bases and 4 bases respectively, with 6 bases between them. Germline CDR1 SNHLY, CDR2 FYNNEI. The CDR3 consists of 12 residues.

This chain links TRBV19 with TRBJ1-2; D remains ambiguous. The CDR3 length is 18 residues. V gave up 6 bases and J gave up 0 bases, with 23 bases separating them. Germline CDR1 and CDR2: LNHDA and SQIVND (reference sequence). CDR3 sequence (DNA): TGTGCCAGTAGCCCCTTGGCAGGTTCGGAGAACGCTAACTATGGCTACACCTTC. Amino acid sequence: CASSPLAGSENANYGYTF.

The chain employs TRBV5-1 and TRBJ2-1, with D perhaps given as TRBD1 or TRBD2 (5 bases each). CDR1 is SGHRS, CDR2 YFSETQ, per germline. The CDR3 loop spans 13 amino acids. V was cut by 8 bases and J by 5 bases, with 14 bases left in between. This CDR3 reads CASGGAGHNEQFF. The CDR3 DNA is TGCGCCAGTGGGGGAGCAGGCCACAATGAGCAGTTCTTC.

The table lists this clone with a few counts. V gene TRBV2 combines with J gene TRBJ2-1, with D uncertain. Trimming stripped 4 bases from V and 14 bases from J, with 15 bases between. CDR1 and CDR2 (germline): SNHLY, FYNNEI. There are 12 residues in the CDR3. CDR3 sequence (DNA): TGTGCCAGCAGTGGGTCGGCAGCTAGGGAGTTCTTC. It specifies CASSGSAAREFF.

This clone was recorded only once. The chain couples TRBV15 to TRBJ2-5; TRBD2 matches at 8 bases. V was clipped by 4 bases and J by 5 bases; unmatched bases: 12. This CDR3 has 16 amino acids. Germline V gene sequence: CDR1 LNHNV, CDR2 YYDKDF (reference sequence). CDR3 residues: CATSTRVSGGWETQYF. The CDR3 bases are TGTGCCACCAGCACCCGGGTGAGCGGGGGCTGGGAGACCCAGTACTTC.

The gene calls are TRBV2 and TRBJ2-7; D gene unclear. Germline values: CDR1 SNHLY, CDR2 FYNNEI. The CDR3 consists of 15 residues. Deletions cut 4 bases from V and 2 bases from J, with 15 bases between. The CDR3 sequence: CASSGRYSFPYEQYF. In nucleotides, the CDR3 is TGTGCCAGCAGTGGTCGGTACTCTTTCCCCTACGAGCAGTACTTC.

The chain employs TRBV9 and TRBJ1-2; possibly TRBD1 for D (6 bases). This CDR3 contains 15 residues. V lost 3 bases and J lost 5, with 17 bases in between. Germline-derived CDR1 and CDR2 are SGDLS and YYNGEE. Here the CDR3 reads CASSAGSIRGYGYTF. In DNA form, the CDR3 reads TGTGCCAGCAGCGCGGGGAGCATAAGGGGGTATGGCTACACCTTC.

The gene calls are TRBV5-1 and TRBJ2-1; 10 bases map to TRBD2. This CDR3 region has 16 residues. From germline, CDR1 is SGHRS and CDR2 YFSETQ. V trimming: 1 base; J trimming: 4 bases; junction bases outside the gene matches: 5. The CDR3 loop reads CASSLQSSGRYNEQFF. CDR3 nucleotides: TGCGCCAGCAGCTTGCAGTCTAGCGGGAGATACAATGAGCAGTTCTTC.

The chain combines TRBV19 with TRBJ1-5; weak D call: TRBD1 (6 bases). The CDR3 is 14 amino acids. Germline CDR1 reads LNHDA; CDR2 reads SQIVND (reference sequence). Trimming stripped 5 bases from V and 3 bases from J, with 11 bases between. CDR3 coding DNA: TGTGCCAGTAGTTCGGACAGCAACAATCAGCCCCAGCATTTT. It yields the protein CASSSDSNNQPQHF. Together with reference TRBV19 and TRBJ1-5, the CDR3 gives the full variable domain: DGGITQSPKYLFRKEGQNVTLSCEQNLNHDAMYWYRQDPGQGLRLIYYSQIVNDFQKGDIAEGYSVSREKKESFPLTVTSAQKNPTAFYLCASSSDSNNQPQHFGDGTRLSIL.

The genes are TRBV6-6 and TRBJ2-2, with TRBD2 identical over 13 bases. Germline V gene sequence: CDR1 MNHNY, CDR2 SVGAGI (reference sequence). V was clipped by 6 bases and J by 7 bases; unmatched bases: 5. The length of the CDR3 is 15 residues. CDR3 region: CASRWTSGRIGELFF. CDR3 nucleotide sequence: TGTGCCAGCAGGTGGACTAGCGGGAGAATCGGGGAGCTGTTTTTT.

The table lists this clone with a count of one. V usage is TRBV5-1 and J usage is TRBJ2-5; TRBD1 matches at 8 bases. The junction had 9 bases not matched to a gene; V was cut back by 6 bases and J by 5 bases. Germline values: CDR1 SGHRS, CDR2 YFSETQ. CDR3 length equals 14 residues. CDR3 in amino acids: CASTFQTGAETQYF. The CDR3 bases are TGCGCCAGCACATTTCAGACAGGGGCCGAGACCCAGTACTTC.

CDR3 sequence: CASSVKLSGVNEQFF. As DNA, the CDR3 is TGTGCCAGCAGCGTAAAACTAAGCGGGGTAAATGAGCAGTTCTTC. The rearrangement joins TRBV5-4 to TRBJ2-1, with 7 bases that match TRBD2. Per germline, CDR1 SGHNT and CDR2 YYREEE (reference sequence). Losses at the gene ends were 4 bases for V and 7 bases for J; bases not matched to a gene: 11. This CDR3 is built from 15 residues. The full variable domain, in which reference TRBV5-4 and TRBJ2-1 provide the parts outside the CDR3, is ETGVTQSPTHLIKTRGQQVTLRCSSQSGHNTVSWYQQALGQGPQFIFQYYREEENGRGNFPPRFSGLQFPNYSSELNVNALELDDSALYLCASSVKLSGVNEQFFGPGTRLTVL.

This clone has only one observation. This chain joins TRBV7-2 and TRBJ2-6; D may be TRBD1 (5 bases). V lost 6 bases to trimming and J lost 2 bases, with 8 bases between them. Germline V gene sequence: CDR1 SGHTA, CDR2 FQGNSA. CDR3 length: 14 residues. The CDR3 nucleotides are TGTGCCAGCAGGGCGGACACTGGGGCCAACGTCCTGACTTTC. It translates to CASRADTGANVLTF.